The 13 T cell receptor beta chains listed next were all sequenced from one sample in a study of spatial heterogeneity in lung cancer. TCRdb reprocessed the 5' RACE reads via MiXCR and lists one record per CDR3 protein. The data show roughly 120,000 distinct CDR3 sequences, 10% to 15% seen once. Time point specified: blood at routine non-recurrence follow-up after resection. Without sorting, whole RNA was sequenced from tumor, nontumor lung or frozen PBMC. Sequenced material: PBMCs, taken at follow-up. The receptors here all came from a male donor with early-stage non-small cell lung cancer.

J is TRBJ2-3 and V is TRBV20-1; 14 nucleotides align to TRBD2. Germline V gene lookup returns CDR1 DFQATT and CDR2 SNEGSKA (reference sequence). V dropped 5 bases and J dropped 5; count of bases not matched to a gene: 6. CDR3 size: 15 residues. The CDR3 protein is CSASGTSGGGDTQYF. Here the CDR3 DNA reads TGCAGTGCTTCCGGGACTAGCGGGGGCGGAGATACGCAGTATTTT.

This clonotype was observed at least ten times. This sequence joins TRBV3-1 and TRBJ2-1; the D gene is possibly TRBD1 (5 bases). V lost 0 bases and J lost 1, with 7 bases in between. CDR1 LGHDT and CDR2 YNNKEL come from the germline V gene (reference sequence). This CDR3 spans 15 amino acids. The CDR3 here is CASSQDRDSYNEQFF. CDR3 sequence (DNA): TGTGCCAGCAGCCAAGACAGGGATTCCTACAATGAGCAGTTCTTC.

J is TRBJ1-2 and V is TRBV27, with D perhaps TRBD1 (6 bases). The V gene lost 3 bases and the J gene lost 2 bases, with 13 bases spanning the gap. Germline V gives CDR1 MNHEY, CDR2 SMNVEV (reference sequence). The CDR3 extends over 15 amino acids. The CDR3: CASSFSGVVNYGYTF. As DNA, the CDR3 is TGTGCCAGCAGTTTCTCAGGGGTTGTAAACTATGGCTACACCTTC.

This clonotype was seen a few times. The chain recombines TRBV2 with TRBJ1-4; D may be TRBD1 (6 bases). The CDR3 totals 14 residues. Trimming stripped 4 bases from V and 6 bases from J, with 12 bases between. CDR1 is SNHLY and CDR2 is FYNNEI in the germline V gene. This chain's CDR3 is CASSAGHNDEKLFF. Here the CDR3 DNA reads TGTGCCAGCAGTGCGGGACACAATGATGAAAAACTGTTTTTT. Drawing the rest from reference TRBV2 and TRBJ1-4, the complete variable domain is EPEVTQTPSHQVTQMGQEVILRCVPISNHLYFYWYRQILGQKVEFLVSFYNNEISEKSEIFDDQFSVERPDGSNFTLKIRSTKLEDSAMYFCASSAGHNDEKLFFGSGTQLSVL.

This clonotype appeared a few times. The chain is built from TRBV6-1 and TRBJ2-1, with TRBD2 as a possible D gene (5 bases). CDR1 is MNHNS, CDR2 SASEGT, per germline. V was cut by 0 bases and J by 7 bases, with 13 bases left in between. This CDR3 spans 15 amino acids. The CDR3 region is CASSEAVSGWNEQFF. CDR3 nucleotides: TGTGCCAGCAGTGAAGCAGTAAGCGGATGGAATGAGCAGTTCTTC.

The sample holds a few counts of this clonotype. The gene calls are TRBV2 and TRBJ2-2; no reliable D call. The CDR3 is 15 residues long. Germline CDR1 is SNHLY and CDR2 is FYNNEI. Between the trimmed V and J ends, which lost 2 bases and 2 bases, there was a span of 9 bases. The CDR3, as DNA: TGTGCCAGCAGTGAAAACCTTCCAAACACCGGGGAGCTGTTTTTT. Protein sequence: CASSENLPNTGELFF.

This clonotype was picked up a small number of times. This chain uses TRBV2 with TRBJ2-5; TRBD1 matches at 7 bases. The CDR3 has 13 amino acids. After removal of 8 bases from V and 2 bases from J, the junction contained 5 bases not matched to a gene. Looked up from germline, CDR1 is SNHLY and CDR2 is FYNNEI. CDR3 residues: CASQGQVQETQYF. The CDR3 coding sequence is TGTGCCAGCCAAGGACAGGTACAAGAGACCCAGTACTTC.

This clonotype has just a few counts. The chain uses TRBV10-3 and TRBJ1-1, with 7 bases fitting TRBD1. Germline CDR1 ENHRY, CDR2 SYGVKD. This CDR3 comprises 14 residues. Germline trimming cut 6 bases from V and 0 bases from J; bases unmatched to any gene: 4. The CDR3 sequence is CAIRTGTVNTEAFF. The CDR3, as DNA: TGTGCCATCAGAACCGGGACAGTGAACACTGAAGCTTTCTTT.

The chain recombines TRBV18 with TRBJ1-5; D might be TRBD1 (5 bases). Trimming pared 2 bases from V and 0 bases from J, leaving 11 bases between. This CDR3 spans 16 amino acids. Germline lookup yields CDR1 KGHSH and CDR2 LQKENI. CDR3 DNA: TGTGCCAGCTCACCAGGTTGGGGGGATAGCAATCAGCCCCAGCATTTT. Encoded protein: CASSPGWGDSNQPQHF.

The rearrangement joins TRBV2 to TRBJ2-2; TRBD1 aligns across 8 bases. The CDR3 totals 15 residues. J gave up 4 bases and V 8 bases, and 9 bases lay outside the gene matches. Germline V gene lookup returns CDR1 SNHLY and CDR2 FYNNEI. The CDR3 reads CASRRARGLTGELFF. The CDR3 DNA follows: TGTGCCAGCCGAAGGGCCAGGGGGCTCACCGGGGAGCTGTTTTTT.

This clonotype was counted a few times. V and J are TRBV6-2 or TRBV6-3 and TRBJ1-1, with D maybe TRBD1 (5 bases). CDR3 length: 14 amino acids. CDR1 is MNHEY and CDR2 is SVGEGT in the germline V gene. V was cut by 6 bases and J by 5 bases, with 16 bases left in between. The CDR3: CASSFRAPGTEAFF. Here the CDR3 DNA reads TGTGCCAGCAGCTTCAGGGCCCCGGGGACTGAAGCTTTCTTT.

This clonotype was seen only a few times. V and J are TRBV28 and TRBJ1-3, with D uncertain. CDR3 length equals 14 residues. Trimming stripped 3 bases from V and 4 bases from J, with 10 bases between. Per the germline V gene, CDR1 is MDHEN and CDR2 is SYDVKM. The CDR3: CASSFKGPGNTIYF. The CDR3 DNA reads TGTGCCAGCAGTTTTAAGGGTCCAGGAAACACCATATATTTT.

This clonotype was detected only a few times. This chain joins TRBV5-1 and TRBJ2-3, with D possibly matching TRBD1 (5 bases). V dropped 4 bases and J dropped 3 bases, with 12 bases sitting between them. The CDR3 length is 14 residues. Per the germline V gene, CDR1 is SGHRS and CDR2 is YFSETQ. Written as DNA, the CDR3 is TGCGCCAGCAGCCCTGCCCCAGGGACAGATACGCAGTATTTT. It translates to CASSPAPGTDTQYF.